The entry below describes one TCR beta chain. Antigen specificity is unknown. The sample belongs to a study of OX40 agonist ivuxolimab in advanced cancers. In the study overall: Intravenous ivuxolimab at 0.01 to 10 mg/kg was given to patients every 2 weeks.

Only in-frame clones appear in the TCRdb table, and some are missing; sequencing was by immunoSEQ multiplex PCR. In the table there are tens of thousands of clones, more than 80% of which are singletons. Findings and limits, study-wide: The study found that CD8+ T cells averaged more expanded clones than CD4+. Also showing low normalized T-cell clonal expansion were some of the nonresponders. By week 6 at 0.1 to 3.0 mg/kg, blood CD4+ and CD8+ T cells had expanded clonally.

The specimen was CD4+ or CD8+ T cells sorted from blood, collected in a trial of the OX40 agonist ivuxolimab. This sequence originates from an adult with an advanced solid tumor such as melanoma, head and neck, liver or kidney cancer.

CDR3 sequence reads: CASSFGIGRETQYF. The CDR3, as DNA: TGTGCCAGCAGCTTTGGGATAGGCCGGGAGACCCAGTACTTC. The gene calls are TRBV5-6 and TRBJ2-5; no definite D call. This CDR3 is built from 14 residues. Looked up from germline, CDR1 is SGHDT and CDR2 is YYEEEE. V lost 2 bases, J lost 5 bases, and 13 bases lay in between.